This T cell receptor (beta chain) was retrieved from a study of blood T cell repertoires in COVID-19. Study-wide context: Collection of acute and convalescent COVID-19 samples took place in the United States, Italy and Spain. The analysed material was cDNA or gDNA that came from T cells, B-cell-depleted T cells, or PBMCs.

The CDR3 runs 14 residues. Original processing notes: Amplification from reference gene primers served as the basis for estimated nucleated cell counts. Measured with immunoSEQ multiplex PCR; TCRdb has only the in-frame clones, and not every one. The DNA was the basis for D and trimming; V, J and clone size are from that table. Counted here are over 100,000 clones, almost 85% occurring once; the ten biggest clones make up around 9.4%. This clone was observed a single time. This chain joins TRBV12-1 and TRBJ2-5; the table calls TRBD1, which could not be checked here. TRBV12-1 is assigned pseudogene status. The receptor comes from a man aged 40-49 years with active or convalescent COVID-19. Sequenced: peripheral blood. CDR3 DNA sequence: TGTGCCAGCAGCTCGGGACAGAGCCAAGAGACCCAGTACTTC. This translates into CASSSGQSQETQYF.